These 16 T cell receptor beta chains originate from one sample sequenced in a study of glioma-infiltrating T cells. Using RNA template, CDR3s of TCR alpha and beta were amplified with iRepertoire arm-PCR. MiXCR, applied by TCRdb to the multiplex PCR reads, yields one record per CDR3 protein. The sample shows approximately 190,000 distinct CDR3 sequences, around 32% of them seen only once. Material for sequencing was glioma tissue, nonneoplastic brain tissue, or PBMCs (not recorded which). The receptors come from a human donor with low-grade glioma or glioblastoma, undergoing nonglioma brain surgery, or in good health (not recorded which).

Ten or more counts support this clonotype. The CDR3 DNA reads TGTGCCAGCAGCCAAGATTTACCCTCAGATACGCAGTATTTT. Its protein is CASSQDLPSDTQYF. The chain uses TRBV3-1 and TRBJ2-3; D is ambiguous. The germline CDR1 and CDR2 sequences are LGHDT and YNNKEL (reference sequence). Between the trimmed V and J ends, which lost 0 bases and 4 bases, there was a span of 8 bases. The CDR3 loop spans 14 amino acids.

The chain combines TRBV3-1 with TRBJ2-1; possibly TRBD2 for D (5 bases). The germline CDR1 and CDR2 sequences are LGHDT and YNNKEL (reference sequence). Trimming took 1 base from V and 9 from J, leaving 13 bases between them. The CDR3 runs 14 residues. CDR3 DNA: TGTGCCAGCAGCCAAGGTGGAGGTGAGAGTGAGCAGTTCTTC. Protein: CASSQGGGESEQFF.

The chain joins TRBV9 to TRBJ2-1; D uncertain. The CDR3 runs to 13 residues. Germline assignment: CDR1 SGDLS and CDR2 YYNGEE. V lost 2 bases, J lost 4 bases, and 7 bases lay in between. CDR3: CASSVGNYNEQFF. DNA of the CDR3: TGTGCCAGCAGCGTTGGGAATTACAATGAGCAGTTCTTC.

In this sample, this clonotype turned up many times. V and J are TRBV20-1 and TRBJ2-3, with D perhaps TRBD2 (5 bases). Trimming took off 6 bases at V and 4 bases at J, with 11 bases between the two ends. Germline V gives CDR1 DFQATT, CDR2 SNEGSKA (reference sequence). The CDR3 extends over 12 amino acids. The CDR3 reads CSANERSDTQYF. CDR3 coding DNA: TGCAGTGCCAACGAGCGGTCAGATACGCAGTATTTT.

This clonotype appeared many times. The chain carries TRBV20-1 and TRBJ2-1; the D gene is possibly TRBD2 (6 bases). CDR1 is DFQATT, CDR2 SNEGSKA, per germline (reference sequence). Trimming removed 0 bases at V and 2 bases at J, with 11 bases between. The CDR3 loop spans 15 amino acids. The CDR3, as DNA: TGCAGTGCTAGAGATGGCGGGAAGGCCTACAATGAGCAGTTCTTC. Encoded protein: CSARDGGKAYNEQFF.

The table lists this clonotype with a count of one. This may arise from a read error, as a much more abundant clone is one base away. The rearrangement links TRBV28 to TRBJ2-4; D tentatively fits TRBD1 or TRBD2 (6 bases each). The germline V and J ends were trimmed by 2 bases and 11 bases, with 13 bases remaining between them. The CDR3 is 13 residues long. Germline V gives CDR1 MDHEN, CDR2 SYDVKM. The CDR3: CASSLTGRGVQYF. CDR3 DNA: TGTGCCAGCAGTTTAACGGGAAGGGGGGTTCAGTACTTC.

Many counts were recorded for this clonotype. The rearrangement links TRBV15 to TRBJ2-5; 10 bases align to TRBD2. The CDR3 has 16 amino acids. Germline assignment: CDR1 LNHNV and CDR2 YYDKDF (reference sequence). The V gene end was trimmed by 0 bases and the J gene end by 5 bases; junction bases not matched to a gene: 6. The CDR3 DNA reads TGTGCCACCAGCAGAGATTTGACTAGCGGGTTGGAGACCCAGTACTTC. Encoded protein: CATSRDLTSGLETQYF.

Turning to this clonotype: A much larger clone lies a single base off, so this may be a read error. This chain links TRBV7-2 with TRBJ2-7; no clear D gene. Germline CDR1 reads SGHTA; CDR2 reads FQGNSA. This CDR3 comprises 12 residues. CDR3 amino acids: CASSPLPYGQYF. The CDR3, as DNA: TGTGCCAGCAGCCCCCTCCCCTACGGGCAGTACTTC.

There are many counts of this clonotype. The chain combines TRBV7-2 with TRBJ1-2, with a tentative D call TRBD1 (6 bases). Trimming left V 3 bases short and J 8 bases short, with 19 bases between. This CDR3 region has 15 residues. The V gene's germline CDR1 is SGHTA and CDR2 FQGNSA. CDR3 bases: TGTGCCAGCAGCTTGGACATCGACAGGCCTATGGGCTACACCTTC. Translated: CASSLDIDRPMGYTF.

Worth noting for this clonotype: This may stem from a read error, because a much larger clone lies one nucleotide away. CDR3 sequence reads: CASSIANRSNQPQHF. The CDR3 region has the DNA TGTGCCAGTAGTATAGCGAATAGAAGCAATCAGCCCCAGCATTTT. This chain connects TRBV19 to TRBJ1-5; no firm D call. Germline values: CDR1 LNHDA, CDR2 SQIVND (reference sequence). CDR3 length equals 15 residues. The V gene lost 1 base and the J gene lost 1 base, with 8 bases spanning the gap.

This clonotype was observed a handful of times. The V and J genes are TRBV30 and TRBJ1-5; D possibly corresponds to TRBD1 (6 bases). The CDR3 loop spans 15 amino acids. Germline CDR1 GTSNPN, CDR2 SVGIG (reference sequence). The germline V and J ends were trimmed by 1 base and 11 bases, with 21 bases remaining between them. Here the CDR3 DNA reads TGTGCCTGGAGTGGGGCGGGACATAGATCGCAGGCCCAGCATTTT. Protein product: CAWSGAGHRSQAQHF. The full variable domain, completed using reference TRBV30 and TRBJ1-5, is SQTIHQWPATLVQPVGSPLSLECTVEGTSNPNLYWYRQAAGRGLQLLFYSVGIGQISSEVPQNLSASRPQDRQFILSSKKLLLSDSGFYLCAWSGAGHRSQAQHFGDGTRLSIL.

This clonotype was seen many times. This chain uses TRBV7-2 with TRBJ2-7, with D possibly matching TRBD2 (6 bases). CDR3 length equals 15 residues. V shed 3 bases and J shed 1 base, with 13 bases lying between them. Germline V lookup: CDR1 SGHTA, CDR2 FQGNSA. The DNA of the CDR3 is TGTGCCAGCAGCTTCCGGGACTCACGGTCCTACGAGCAGTACTTC. Residues: CASSFRDSRSYEQYF.

Details on this clonotype: Relative to the germline gene, one junction end is altered; a read error may explain this. The rearrangement links TRBV25-1 to TRBJ1-1; D uncertain. This CDR3 spans 15 amino acids. Per germline, CDR1 MGHDK and CDR2 SYGVNS. CDR3: CASSYARRFYTEAFF. For the CDR3, the DNA is TGTGCCAGCAGTTACGCTCGGAGGTTCTACACTGAAGCCTTCTTT.

Regarding this clonotype: Just one base apart from a much larger clone, this may be a read error. J is TRBJ2-3 and V is TRBV14; 11 bases fit TRBD2. This CDR3 is 16 amino acids long. Germline V gives CDR1 SGHDN, CDR2 FVKESK. V trimming: 2 bases; J trimming: 4 bases; junction bases outside the gene matches: 5. CDR3: CASSQRLAGCADTQYF. CDR3 DNA sequence: TGTGCCAGCAGCCAACGACTAGCGGGATGCGCAGATACGCAGTATTTT.

This clonotype was counted at least ten times. The chain employs TRBV7-3 and TRBJ2-7; possible D gene TRBD1, 5 bases. The germline V gene has CDR1 SGHTA and CDR2 FQGTGA. Trimming stripped 2 bases from V and 4 bases from J, with 9 bases between. The CDR3 is 13 residues long. Written as DNA, the CDR3 is TGTGCCAGCAGCTTACATAAGGGGTACGAGCAGTACTTC. The encoded protein is CASSLHKGYEQYF.

This clonotype was found many times. The V and J genes are TRBV7-9 and TRBJ2-2; D is ambiguous. Trimming took off 5 bases at V and 6 bases at J, with 13 bases between the two ends. Germline CDR1 is SEHNR and CDR2 is FQNEAQ (reference sequence). The CDR3 sequence is 14 residues long. The CDR3 reads CASSQPSYPGELFF. The CDR3 coding sequence is TGTGCCAGCAGCCAACCTAGTTACCCCGGGGAGCTGTTTTTT.